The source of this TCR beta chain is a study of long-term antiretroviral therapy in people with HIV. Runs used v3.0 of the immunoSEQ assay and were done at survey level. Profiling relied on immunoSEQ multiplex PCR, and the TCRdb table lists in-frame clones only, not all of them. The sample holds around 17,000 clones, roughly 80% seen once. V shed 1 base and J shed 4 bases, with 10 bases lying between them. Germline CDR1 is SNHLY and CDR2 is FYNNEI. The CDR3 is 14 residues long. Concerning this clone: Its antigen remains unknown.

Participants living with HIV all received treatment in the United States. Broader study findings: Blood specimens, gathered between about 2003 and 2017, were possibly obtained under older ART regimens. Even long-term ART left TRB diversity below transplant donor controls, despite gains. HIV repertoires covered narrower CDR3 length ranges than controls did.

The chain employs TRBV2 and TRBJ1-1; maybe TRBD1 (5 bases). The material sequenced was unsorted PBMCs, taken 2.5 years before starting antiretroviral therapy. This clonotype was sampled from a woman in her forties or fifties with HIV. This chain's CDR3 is CASSEDGAVTEAFF. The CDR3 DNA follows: TGTGCCAGCAGTGAAGATGGGGCGGTCACTGAAGCTTTCTTT.